The source of this TCR beta chain is a study of OX40 agonist ivuxolimab in advanced cancers. Study-wide points: Clonal expansion was seen in CD4+ and CD8+ blood T cells by week 6 at 0.1 to 3.0 mg/kg.

About this clone: Antigen: not known. Different DNA sequences within this sample yield the same CDR3.

Blood sampling took place at baseline, cycle 4 day 1, and cycle 7 day 1. Data came from immunoSEQ multiplex PCR; TCRdb stores just in-frame clones and leaves some out. Of under 25,000 clones listed, around 80% are singletons. The sequencing here drew on CD4+ or CD8+ T cells sorted from blood, taken in a trial of the OX40 agonist ivuxolimab. The TCR was taken from an adult with an advanced solid tumor such as melanoma, head and neck, liver or kidney cancer.

CDR3 DNA sequence: TGTGCCAGCAGGTATAGCAATCAGCCCCAGCATTTT. Translation gives CASRYSNQPQHF. The chain combines TRBV28 with TRBJ1-5; D not resolved. CDR3 size: 12 residues. V lost 6 bases to trimming and J lost 0 bases, with 3 bases between them. The germline gives CDR1 MDHEN, CDR2 SYDVKM.